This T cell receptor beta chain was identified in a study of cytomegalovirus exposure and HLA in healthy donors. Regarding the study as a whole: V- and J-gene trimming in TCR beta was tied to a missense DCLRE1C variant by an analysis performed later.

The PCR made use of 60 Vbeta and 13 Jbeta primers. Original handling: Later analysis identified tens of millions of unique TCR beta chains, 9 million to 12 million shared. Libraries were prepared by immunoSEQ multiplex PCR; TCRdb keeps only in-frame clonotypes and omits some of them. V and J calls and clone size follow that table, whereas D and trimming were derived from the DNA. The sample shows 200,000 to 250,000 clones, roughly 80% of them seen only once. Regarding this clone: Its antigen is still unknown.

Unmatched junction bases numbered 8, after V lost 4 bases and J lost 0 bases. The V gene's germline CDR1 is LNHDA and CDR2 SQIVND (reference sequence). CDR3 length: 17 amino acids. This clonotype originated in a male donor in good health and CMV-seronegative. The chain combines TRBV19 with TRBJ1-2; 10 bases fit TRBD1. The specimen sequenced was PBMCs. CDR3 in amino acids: CASSTTGGAGANYGYTF. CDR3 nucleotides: TGTGCCAGTAGTACGACAGGGGGCGCGGGAGCTAACTATGGCTACACCTTC.